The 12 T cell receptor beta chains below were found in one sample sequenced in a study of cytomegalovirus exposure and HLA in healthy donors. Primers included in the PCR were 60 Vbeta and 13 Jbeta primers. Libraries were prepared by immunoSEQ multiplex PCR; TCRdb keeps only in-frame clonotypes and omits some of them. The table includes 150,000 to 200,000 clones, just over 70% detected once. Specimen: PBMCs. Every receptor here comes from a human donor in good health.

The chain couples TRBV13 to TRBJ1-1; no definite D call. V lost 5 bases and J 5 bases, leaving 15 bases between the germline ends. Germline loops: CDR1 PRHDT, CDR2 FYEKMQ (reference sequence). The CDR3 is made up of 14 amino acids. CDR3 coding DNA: TGTGCCAGCAGCGAAGGTAGAGGAGGGACTGAAGCTTTCTTT. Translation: CASSEGRGGTEAFF.

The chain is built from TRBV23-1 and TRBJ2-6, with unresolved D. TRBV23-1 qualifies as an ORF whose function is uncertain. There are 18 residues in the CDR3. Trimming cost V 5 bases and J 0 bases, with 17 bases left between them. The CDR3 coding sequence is TGCGCCAGCAGTGACTCTCCCGTGGCCAGCTCTGGGGCCAACGTCCTGACTTTC. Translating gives CASSDSPVASSGANVLTF.

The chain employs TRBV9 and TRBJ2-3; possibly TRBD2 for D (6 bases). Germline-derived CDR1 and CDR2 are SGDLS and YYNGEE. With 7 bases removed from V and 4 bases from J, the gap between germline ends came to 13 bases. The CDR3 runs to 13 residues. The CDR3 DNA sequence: TGTGCCAGCTCCCGATGGGGGGCAGATACGCAGTATTTT. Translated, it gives CASSRWGADTQYF. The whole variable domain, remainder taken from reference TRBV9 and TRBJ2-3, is DSGVTQTPKHLITATGQRVTLRCSPRSGDLSVYWYQQSLDQGLQFLIQYYNGEERAKGNILERFSAQQFPDLHSELNLSSLELGDSALYFCASSRWGADTQYFGPGTRLTVL.

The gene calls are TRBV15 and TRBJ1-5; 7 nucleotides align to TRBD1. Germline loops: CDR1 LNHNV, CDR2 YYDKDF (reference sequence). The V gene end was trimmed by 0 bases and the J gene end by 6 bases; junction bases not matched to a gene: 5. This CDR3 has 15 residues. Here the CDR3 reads CATSRDRGLSQPQHF. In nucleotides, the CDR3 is TGTGCCACCAGCAGAGACAGGGGGTTATCTCAGCCCCAGCATTTT.

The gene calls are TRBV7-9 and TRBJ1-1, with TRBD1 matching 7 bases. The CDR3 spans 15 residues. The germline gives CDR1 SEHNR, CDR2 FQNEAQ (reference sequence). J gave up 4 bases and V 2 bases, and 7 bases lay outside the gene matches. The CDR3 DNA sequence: TGTGCCAGCAGCTTATTACAGGGGTCGGGCACTGAAGCTTTCTTT. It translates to CASSLLQGSGTEAFF.

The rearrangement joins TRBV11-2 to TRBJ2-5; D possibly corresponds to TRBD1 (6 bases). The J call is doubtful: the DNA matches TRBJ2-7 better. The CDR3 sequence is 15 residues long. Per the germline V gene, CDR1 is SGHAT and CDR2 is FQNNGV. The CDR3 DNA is TGTGCCAGCAGCTTAGGGCCAGGGGCCACCTACGAGCAGTACTTC. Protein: CASSLGPGATYEQYF.

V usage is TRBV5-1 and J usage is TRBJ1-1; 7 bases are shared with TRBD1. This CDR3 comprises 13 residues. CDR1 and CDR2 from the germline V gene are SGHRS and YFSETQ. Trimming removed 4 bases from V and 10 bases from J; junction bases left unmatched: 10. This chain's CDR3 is CASSPGTEVLAFF. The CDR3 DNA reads TGCGCCAGCAGCCCTGGGACAGAAGTATTAGCTTTCTTT.

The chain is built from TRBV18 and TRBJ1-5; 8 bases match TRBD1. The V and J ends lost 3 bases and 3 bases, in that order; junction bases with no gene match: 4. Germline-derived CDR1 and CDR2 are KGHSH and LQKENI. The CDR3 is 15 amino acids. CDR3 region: CASSPAGGHNQPQHF. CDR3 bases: TGTGCCAGCTCACCCGCAGGGGGCCACAATCAGCCCCAGCATTTT.

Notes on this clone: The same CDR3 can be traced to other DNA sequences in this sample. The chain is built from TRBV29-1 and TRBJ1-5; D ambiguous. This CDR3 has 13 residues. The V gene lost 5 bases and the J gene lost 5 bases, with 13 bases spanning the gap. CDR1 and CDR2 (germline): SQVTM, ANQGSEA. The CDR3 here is CSVSGGGDQPQHF. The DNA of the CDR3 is TGCAGCGTTTCAGGCGGAGGAGATCAGCCCCAGCATTTT.

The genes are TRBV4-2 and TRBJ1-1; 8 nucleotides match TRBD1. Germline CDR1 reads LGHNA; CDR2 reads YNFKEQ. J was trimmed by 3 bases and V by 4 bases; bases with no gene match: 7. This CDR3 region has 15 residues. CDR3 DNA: TGTGCCAGCAGCCTCTCGACAGGGGAGTACACTGAAGCTTTCTTT. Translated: CASSLSTGEYTEAFF.

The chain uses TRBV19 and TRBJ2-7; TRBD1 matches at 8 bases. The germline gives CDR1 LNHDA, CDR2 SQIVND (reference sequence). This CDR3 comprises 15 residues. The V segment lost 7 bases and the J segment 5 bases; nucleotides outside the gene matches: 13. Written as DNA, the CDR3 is TGTGCCAGTATTCCTACAGGGGGAGCGATCCACGAGCAGTACTTC. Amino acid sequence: CASIPTGGAIHEQYF.

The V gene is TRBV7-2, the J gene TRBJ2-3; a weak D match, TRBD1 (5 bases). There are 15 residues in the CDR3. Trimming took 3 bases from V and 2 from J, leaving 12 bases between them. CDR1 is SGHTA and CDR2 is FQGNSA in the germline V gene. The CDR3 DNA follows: TGTGCCAGCAGCTTGGGGCTTGGAAACACAGATACGCAGTATTTT. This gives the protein CASSLGLGNTDTQYF.